This T cell receptor beta chain was profiled in a study of cytomegalovirus exposure and HLA in healthy donors. The CDR3 consists of 12 residues. Per the germline V gene, CDR1 is MDHEN and CDR2 is SYDVKM. V lost 11 bases and J 2 bases, leaving 12 bases between the germline ends. 60 Vbeta and 13 Jbeta primers were used in PCR. Measured with immunoSEQ multiplex PCR; TCRdb has only the in-frame clones, and not every one. The table includes about 200,000 clones, around 82% detected once. The chain is built from TRBV28 and TRBJ1-2, with a possible D match to TRBD1 (6 bases). The origin of this receptor is a man aged 18 to 29 in good health and CMV-seronegative. Sequenced material: PBMCs. The CDR3 spells CAADRTNYGYTF. Written as DNA, the CDR3 is TGTGCCGCGGACAGAACCAACTATGGCTACACCTTC.